This TCR beta chain is drawn from a study of T cell changes during pregnancy in multiple sclerosis (dated by TCRdb to between 2018 and 2020). With respect to the entire study: The study looked at changes in the T cell repertoire across pregnancy in women with multiple sclerosis.

Notes on this clone: Its antigen has not been determined. No much larger clone is present one base from it, and per-base qualities are unavailable.

The CDR3 measures 17 amino acids from cysteine to phenylalanine. Kept here is only the CDR3 DNA, which spans 51 bases and is read in frame from base 1. The germline V gene supplies CDR1 MGHRA and CDR2 YSYEKL. V and J lose 6 bases and 4 bases, and a span of 22 bases separates them. Libraries were made using the immunoSEQ multiplex PCR assay. As stored in TCRdb, this immuneACCESS dataset retains in-frame rearrangements with V and J assigned. A fraction of the clones does not appear; measured against another copy, unresolved V genes explain less than half of the discrepancy, and the remainder lacks a known reason. In all, the sample holds about 20,000 clones, and 80% to 90% of those were seen once. Roughly a fifth of the sample is in the top ten clones.

This sequence was found in a female donor in good health, enrolled as a control in a pregnancy study. Sequencing used CD8+ T cells from peripheral blood mononuclear cells, obtained after pregnancy. The chain links TRBV4-1 with TRBJ2-1; a weak D assignment points to TRBD2 (5 bases agree). The CDR3 protein is CASSTREGSVRYNEQFF. Read as DNA, the sequence is TGCGCCAGCAGTACACGAGAGGGATCGGTGAGGTACAATGAGCAGTTCTTC.